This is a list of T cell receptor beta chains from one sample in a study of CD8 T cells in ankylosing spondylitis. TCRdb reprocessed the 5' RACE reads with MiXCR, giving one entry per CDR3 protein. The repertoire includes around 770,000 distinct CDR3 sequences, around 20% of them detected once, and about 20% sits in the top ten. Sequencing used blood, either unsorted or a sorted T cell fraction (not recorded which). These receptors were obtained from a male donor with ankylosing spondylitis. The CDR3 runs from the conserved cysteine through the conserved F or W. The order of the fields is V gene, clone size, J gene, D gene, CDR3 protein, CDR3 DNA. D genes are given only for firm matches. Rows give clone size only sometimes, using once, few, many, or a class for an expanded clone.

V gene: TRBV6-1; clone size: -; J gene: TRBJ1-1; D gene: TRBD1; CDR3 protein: CASLEFWGQGVGTEAFF; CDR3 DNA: TGTGCCAGCTTAGAATTTTGGGGCCAGGGGGTTGGAACTGAAGCTTTCTTT
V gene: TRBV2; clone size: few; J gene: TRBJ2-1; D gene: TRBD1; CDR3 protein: CASSGTGVGDEQFF; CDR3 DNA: TGTGCCAGCAGTGGGACAGGGGTCGGCGATGAGCAGTTCTTC
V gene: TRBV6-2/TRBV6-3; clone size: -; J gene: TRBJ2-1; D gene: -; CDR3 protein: CASSPPGRGEVNEQFF; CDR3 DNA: TGTGCCAGCAGTCCCCCGGGTCGGGGCGAGGTCAATGAGCAGTTCTTC
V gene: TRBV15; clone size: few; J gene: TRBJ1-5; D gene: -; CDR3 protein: CATSSPYSNQPQHF; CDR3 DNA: TGTGCCACCAGCAGCCCGTATAGCAATCAGCCCCAGCATTTT
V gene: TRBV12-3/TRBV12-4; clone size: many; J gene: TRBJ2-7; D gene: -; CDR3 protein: CASSSGLQYEQYF; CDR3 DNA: TGTGCCAGCAGTTCCGGGTTACAATACGAGCAGTACTTC
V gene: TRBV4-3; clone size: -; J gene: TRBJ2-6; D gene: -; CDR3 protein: CASSQDFPRGFSSGANVLTF; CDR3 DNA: TGCGCCAGCAGCCAAGATTTCCCCAGAGGGTTTAGCTCTGGGGCCAACGTCCTGACTTTC
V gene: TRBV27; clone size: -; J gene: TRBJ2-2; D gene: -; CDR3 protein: CASIPFGGWGTGELFF; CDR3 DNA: TGTGCCAGCATCCCCTTTGGAGGGTGGGGCACCGGGGAGCTGTTTTTT
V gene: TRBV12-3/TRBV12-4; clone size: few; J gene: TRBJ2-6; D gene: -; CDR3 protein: CASSTFSGANVLTF; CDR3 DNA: TGTGCCAGCAGCACTTTCTCTGGGGCCAACGTCCTGACTTTC
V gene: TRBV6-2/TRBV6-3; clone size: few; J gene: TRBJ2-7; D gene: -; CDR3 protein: CASRRDGYEQYF; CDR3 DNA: TGTGCCAGCAGGCGGGACGGCTACGAGCAGTACTTC
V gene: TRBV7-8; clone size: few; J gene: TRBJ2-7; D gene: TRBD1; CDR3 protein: CASSLDRGRRYF; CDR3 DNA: TGTGCCAGCAGCTTGGACAGGGGGCGGCGGTACTTC
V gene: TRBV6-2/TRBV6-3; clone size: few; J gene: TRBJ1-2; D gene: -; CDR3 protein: CASSYANYGYTF; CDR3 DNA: TGTGCCAGCAGTTACGCGAACTATGGCTACACCTTC
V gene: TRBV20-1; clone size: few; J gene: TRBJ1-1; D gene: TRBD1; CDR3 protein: CSAPNPGGTRNTEAFF; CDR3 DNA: TGCAGTGCTCCAAACCCAGGGGGTACAAGAAACACTGAAGCTTTCTTT
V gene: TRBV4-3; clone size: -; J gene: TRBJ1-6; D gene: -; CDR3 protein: CASSQTPSATANSPLHF; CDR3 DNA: TGCGCCAGCAGCCAAACACCCTCGGCGACGGCAAATTCACCCCTCCACTTT
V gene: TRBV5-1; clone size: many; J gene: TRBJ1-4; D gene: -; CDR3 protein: CASSRDGTTNEKLFF; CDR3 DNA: TGCGCCAGCAGCCGGGACGGCACAACTAATGAAAAACTGTTTTTT
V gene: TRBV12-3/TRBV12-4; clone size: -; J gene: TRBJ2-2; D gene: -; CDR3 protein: CASRHGTANTGELFF; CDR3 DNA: TGTGCCAGCAGACACGGGACGGCGAACACCGGGGAGCTGTTTTTT
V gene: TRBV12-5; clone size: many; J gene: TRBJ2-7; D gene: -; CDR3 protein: CASVADSWGKEQYF; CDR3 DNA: TGTGCTAGTGTTGCGGACAGTTGGGGGAAGGAGCAGTACTTC
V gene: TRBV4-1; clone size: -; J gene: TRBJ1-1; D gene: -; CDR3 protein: CASSQDPGRIEAFF; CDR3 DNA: TGCGCCAGCAGCCAAGATCCCGGGAGGATTGAAGCTTTCTTT
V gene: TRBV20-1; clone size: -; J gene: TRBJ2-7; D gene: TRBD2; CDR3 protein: CSAVQREGIYEQYF; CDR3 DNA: TGCAGTGCTGTACAGCGGGAGGGAATCTACGAGCAGTACTTC
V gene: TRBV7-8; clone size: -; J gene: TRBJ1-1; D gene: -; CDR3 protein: CASSLGAGVGAFF; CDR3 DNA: TGTGCCAGCAGCTTAGGTGCGGGCGTCGGAGCTTTCTTT
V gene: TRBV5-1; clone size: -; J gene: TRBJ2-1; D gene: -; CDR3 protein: CASSLGGGTNEQFF; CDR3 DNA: TGCGCCAGCAGCTTGGGAGGTGGTACCAATGAGCAGTTCTTC
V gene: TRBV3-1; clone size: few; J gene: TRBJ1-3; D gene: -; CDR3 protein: CASSQVGPGSSGNTIYF; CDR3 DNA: TGTGCCAGCAGCCAAGTGGGCCCGGGATCCTCTGGAAACACCATATATTTT
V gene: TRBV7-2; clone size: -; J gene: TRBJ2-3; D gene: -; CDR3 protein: CASSLVGPKDTQYF; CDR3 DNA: TGTGCCAGCAGCTTAGTGGGTCCAAAAGATACGCAGTATTTT
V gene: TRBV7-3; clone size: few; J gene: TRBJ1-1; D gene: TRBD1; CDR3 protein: CASSTSGTGLSEAFF; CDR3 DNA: TGTGCCAGCAGCACGTCCGGGACAGGGCTTAGTGAAGCTTTCTTT
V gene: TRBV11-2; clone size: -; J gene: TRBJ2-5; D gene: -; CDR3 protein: CASSSHLLAQETQYF; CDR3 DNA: TGTGCCAGCAGCTCTCATCTCCTAGCCCAAGAGACCCAGTACTTC
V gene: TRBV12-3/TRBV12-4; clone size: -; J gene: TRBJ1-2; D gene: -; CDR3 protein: CASMRERGVGYTF; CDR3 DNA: TGTGCCAGCATGCGGGAGCGGGGGGTTGGCTACACCTTC
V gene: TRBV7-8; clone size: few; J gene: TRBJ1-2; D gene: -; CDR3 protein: CASSSLVGGNGYTF; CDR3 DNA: TGTGCCAGCAGCTCGCTGGTCGGGGGCAATGGCTACACCTTC
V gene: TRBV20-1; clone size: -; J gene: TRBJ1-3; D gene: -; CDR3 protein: CSARVPDRQGGNTIYF; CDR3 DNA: TGCAGTGCTAGAGTCCCAGACAGGCAAGGTGGAAACACCATATATTTT
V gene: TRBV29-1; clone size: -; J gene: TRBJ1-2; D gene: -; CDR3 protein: CSVVGGGNYGYTF; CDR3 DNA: TGCAGCGTTGTGGGCGGGGGGAACTATGGCTACACCTTC
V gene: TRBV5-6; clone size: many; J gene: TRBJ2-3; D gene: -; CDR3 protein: CASSLLSSTDTQYF; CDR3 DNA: TGTGCCAGCAGCCTGCTTTCTAGCACAGATACGCAGTATTTT
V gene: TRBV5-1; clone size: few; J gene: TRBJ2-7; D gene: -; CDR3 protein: CASSDQGTYEQYF; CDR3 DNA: TGCGCCAGCAGCGATCAGGGAACCTACGAGCAGTACTTC
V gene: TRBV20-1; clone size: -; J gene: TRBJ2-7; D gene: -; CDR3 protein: CSASPTRKSYEQYF; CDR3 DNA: TGCAGTGCTAGCCCGACACGGAAGAGCTACGAGCAGTACTTC
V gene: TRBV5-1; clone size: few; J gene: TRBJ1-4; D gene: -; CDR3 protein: CASSHGGLGNEKLFF; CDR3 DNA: TGCGCCAGCAGCCATGGGGGGTTGGGTAATGAAAAACTGTTTTTT
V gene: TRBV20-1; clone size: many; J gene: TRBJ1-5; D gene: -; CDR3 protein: CSAPTRGSNQPQHF; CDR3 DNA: TGCAGTGCTCCCACCCGGGGAAGCAATCAGCCCCAGCATTTT
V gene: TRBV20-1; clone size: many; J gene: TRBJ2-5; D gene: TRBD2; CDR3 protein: CSATAGGQGTQYF; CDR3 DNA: TGCAGTGCTACTGCGGGAGGGCAAGGGACCCAGTACTTC
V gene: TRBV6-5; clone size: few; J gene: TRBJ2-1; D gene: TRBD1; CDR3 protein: CASSYPWSGQGVDEQFF; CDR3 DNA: TGTGCCAGCAGTTACCCGTGGTCTGGGCAGGGGGTGGATGAGCAGTTCTTC
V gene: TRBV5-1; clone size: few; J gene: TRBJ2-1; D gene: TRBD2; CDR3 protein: CASSPAGGTYNEQFF; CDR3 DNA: TGCGCCAGCAGCCCAGCGGGAGGGACTTACAATGAGCAGTTCTTC
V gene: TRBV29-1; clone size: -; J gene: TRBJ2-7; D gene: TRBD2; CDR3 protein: CSARGGVGEQYF; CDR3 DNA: TGCAGCGCCCGCGGGGGGGTCGGCGAGCAGTACTTC
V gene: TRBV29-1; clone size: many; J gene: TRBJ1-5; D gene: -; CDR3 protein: CSVEALGGINQPQHF; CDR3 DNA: TGCAGCGTTGAAGCGCTTGGGGGTATCAATCAGCCCCAGCATTTT
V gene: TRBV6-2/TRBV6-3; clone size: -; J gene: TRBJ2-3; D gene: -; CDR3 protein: CASTGIGDTQYF; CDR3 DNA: TGTGCCAGCACGGGAATTGGAGATACGCAGTATTTT
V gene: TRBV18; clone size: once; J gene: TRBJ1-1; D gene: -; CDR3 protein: CASSPPRTLNTEAFF; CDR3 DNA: TGTGCCAGCTCACCACCGCGAACCCTGAACACTGAAGCTTTCTTT
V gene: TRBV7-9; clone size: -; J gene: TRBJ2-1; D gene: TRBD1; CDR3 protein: CASSPSAGTGSTEQFF; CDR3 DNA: TGTGCCAGCAGCCCCTCGGCGGGGACAGGGTCGACTGAGCAGTTCTTC
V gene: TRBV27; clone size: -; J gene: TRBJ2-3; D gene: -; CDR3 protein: CATRPLRPTDTQYF; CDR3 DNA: TGTGCCACCCGACCCCTGCGACCCACAGATACGCAGTATTTT
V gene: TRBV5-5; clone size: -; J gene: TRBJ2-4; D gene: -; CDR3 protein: CASSLDGQPGNIQYF; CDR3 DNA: TGTGCCAGCAGCTTGGACGGGCAGCCGGGAAACATTCAGTACTTC
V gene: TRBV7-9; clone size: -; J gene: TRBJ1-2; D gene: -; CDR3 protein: CASSSPAGGSGYTF; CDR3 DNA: TGTGCCAGCAGCTCCCCCGCGGGTGGGAGCGGCTACACCTTC